The present entry profiles one T cell receptor (beta chain) with its context. These data come from a study of OX40 agonist ivuxolimab in advanced cancers. Study information: Dose-escalation patients had hepatocellular carcinoma, melanoma, renal cell or head and neck cancer. Eligibility rules accepted prior anti-PD-1, anti-PD-L1 or anti-CTLA-4 therapy, and around 44% had some. Patients achieving partial responses numbered three: one hepatocellular carcinoma case and two cutaneous melanoma cases.

CDR3 size: 12 residues. Trimming shortened V by 4 bases and J by 9 bases, and 12 bases separated the two germline ends. Germline V gene lookup returns CDR1 SGDLS and CDR2 YYNGEE. Repertoires were generated with immunoSEQ multiplex PCR, while TCRdb's copy carries only in-frame clones and drops some. The data contain fewer than 65,000 clones, around 92% of them singletons. The input for sequencing was CD4+ or CD8+ T cells sorted from blood, taken in a trial of the OX40 agonist ivuxolimab. The origin of this receptor is an adult with an advanced solid tumor such as melanoma, head and neck, liver or kidney cancer. J is TRBJ2-3 and V is TRBV9; D is unresolved. The CDR3: CASSTSRNTQYF. In nucleotides, the CDR3 is TGTGCCAGCAGCACTTCGCGGAACACGCAGTATTTT.